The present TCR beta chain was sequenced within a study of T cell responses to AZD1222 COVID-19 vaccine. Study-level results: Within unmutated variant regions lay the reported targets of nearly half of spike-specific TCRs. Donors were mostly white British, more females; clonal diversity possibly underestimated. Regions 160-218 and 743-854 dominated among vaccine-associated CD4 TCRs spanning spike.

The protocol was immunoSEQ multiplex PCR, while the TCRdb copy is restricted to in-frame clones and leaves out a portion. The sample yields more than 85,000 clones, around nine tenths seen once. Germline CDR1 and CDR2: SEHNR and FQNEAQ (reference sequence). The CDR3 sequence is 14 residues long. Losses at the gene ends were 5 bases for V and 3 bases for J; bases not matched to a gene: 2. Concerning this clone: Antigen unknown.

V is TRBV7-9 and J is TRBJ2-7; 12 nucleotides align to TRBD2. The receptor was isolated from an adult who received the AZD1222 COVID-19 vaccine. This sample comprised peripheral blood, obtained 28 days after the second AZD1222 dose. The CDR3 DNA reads TGTGCCAGCAGCACGACTAGCGGGAGCTACGAGCAGTACTTC. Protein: CASSTTSGSYEQYF.